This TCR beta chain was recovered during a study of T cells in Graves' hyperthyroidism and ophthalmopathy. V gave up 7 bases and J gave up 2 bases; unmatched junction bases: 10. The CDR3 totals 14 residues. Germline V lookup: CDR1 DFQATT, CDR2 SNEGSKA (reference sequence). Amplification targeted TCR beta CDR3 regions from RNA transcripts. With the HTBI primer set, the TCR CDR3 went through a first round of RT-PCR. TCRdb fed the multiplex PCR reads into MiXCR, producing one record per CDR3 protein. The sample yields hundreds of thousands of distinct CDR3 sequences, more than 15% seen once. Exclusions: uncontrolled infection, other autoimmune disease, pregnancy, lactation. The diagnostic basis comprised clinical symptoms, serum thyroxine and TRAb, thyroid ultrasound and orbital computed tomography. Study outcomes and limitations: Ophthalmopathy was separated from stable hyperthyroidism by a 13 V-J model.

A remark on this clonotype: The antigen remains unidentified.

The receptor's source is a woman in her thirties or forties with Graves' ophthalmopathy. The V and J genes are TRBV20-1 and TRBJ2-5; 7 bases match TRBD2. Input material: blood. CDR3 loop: CSGRPSGTQETQYF. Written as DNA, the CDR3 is TGCAGTGGACGCCCTAGCGGTACTCAAGAGACCCAGTACTTC.